The 24 T cell receptor beta chains below come from one sample, sequenced in a study of OX40 agonist ivuxolimab in advanced cancers. Profiling relied on immunoSEQ multiplex PCR, and the TCRdb table lists in-frame clones only, not all of them. The table records under 80,000 clones, about 88% of them present only once. Sequencing was performed on CD4+ or CD8+ T cells sorted from blood, taken in a trial of the OX40 agonist ivuxolimab. The source is an adult with an advanced solid tumor such as melanoma, head and neck, liver or kidney cancer.

The chain is built from TRBV7-2 and TRBJ1-2; TRBD1 might be the D (5 bases). This CDR3 is 14 amino acids long. Germline CDR1 SGHTA, CDR2 FQGNSA. The V and J ends lost 3 bases and 6 bases respectively, with 14 bases between them. In DNA, the CDR3 is TGTGCCAGCAGCTTGTTGTTGGGAGGGGATGGCTACACCTTC. It translates to CASSLLLGGDGYTF.

The J gene is TRBJ1-2, the V gene TRBV5-1; TRBD1 might be the D (6 bases). This CDR3 comprises 15 residues. Trimming cost V 0 bases and J 1 base, with 10 bases left between them. The germline CDR1 and CDR2 sequences are SGHRS and YFSETQ. In DNA form, the CDR3 reads TGCGCCAGCAGCTTGGCTACAGGGTTTAACTATGGCTACACCTTC. This translates into CASSLATGFNYGYTF.

The genes are TRBV5-6 and TRBJ1-5, with a tentative D call TRBD1 (6 bases). V dropped 3 bases and J dropped 0 bases, with 16 bases sitting between them. This CDR3 is 17 amino acids long. In germline, CDR1 is SGHDT, CDR2 YYEEEE. The CDR3 loop reads CASSSLRDKYSNQPQHF. CDR3 coding DNA: TGTGCCAGCAGCTCGCTCCGGGACAAATATAGCAATCAGCCCCAGCATTTT.

The V and J genes are TRBV28 and TRBJ2-5; no clear D gene. CDR1 and CDR2 from the germline V gene are MDHEN and SYDVKM. CDR3 length: 11 residues. V lost 6 bases, J lost 5 bases, and 7 bases lay in between. The CDR3 DNA follows: TGTGCCAGCAGCCACAAGGAGACCCAGTACTTC. It translates to CASSHKETQYF.

The chain couples TRBV7-9 to TRBJ2-5; TRBD2 matches 7 bases. Germline values: CDR1 SEHNR, CDR2 FQNEAQ (reference sequence). J was trimmed by 11 bases and V by 2 bases; bases with no gene match: 8. The CDR3 covers 13 residues. This chain's CDR3 is CASSLLGLREQYF. In nucleotides, the CDR3 is TGTGCCAGCAGCTTACTAGGTCTGCGGGAGCAGTACTTC.

This clone was seen only once. The V call is TRBV30, the J call TRBJ2-1; 12 bases line up with TRBD2. CDR3 size: 14 residues. J gave up 10 bases and V 0 bases, and 4 bases lay outside the gene matches. Germline CDR1 reads GTSNPN; CDR2 reads SVGIG (reference sequence). In DNA, the CDR3 is TGTGCCTGGAGTGTCCCTAGCGGGAGGGTAGAGCAGTTCTTC. It yields the protein CAWSVPSGRVEQFF.

This clone was seen a handful of times. The rearrangement uses TRBV4-1 and TRBJ1-1; no definite D call. This CDR3 comprises 15 residues. With 1 base removed from V and 0 bases from J, the gap between germline ends came to 9 bases. CDR1 is MGHRA and CDR2 is YSYEKL in the germline V gene. CDR3 sequence: CASSQVSEMNTEAFF. Here the CDR3 DNA reads TGCGCCAGCAGCCAAGTATCGGAGATGAACACTGAAGCTTTCTTT.

This clone was observed a handful of times. The chain is built from TRBV19 and TRBJ2-7, with D tentatively TRBD1 or TRBD2 (5 bases each). The CDR3 runs 13 residues. Germline loops: CDR1 LNHDA, CDR2 SQIVND (reference sequence). V lost 0 bases and J 10 bases, leaving 13 bases between the germline ends. CDR3 nucleotide sequence: TGTGCCAGTAGTATAGAGGGACGGCGCCGTCAGTACTTC. Protein: CASSIEGRRRQYF. The full variable domain, rest sourced from reference TRBV19 and TRBJ2-7, is DGGITQSPKYLFRKEGQNVTLSCEQNLNHDAMYWYRQDPGQGLRLIYYSQIVNDFQKGDIAEGYSVSREKKESFPLTVTSAQKNPTAFYLCASSIEGRRRQYFGPGTRLTVT.

The chain employs TRBV11-2 and TRBJ2-3; weak D call: TRBD2 (5 bases). The V gene's germline CDR1 is SGHAT and CDR2 FQNNGV. The V end was cut by 3 bases, the J end by 4 bases, with 14 bases between. The CDR3 is 15 residues long. The CDR3 nucleotides read TGTGCCAGCAGCTTTGGAACGGGAAGGGCAGATACGCAGTATTTT. Translating it yields CASSFGTGRADTQYF.

The chain is built from TRBV30 and TRBJ1-1; 7 nucleotides align to TRBD1. The germline V gene encodes CDR1 GTSNPN and CDR2 SVGIG (reference sequence). The V gene end was trimmed by 2 bases and the J gene end by 3 bases; junction bases not matched to a gene: 6. The CDR3 loop spans 14 amino acids. This chain's CDR3 is CAWSLDRTYTEAFF. The CDR3 coding sequence is TGTGCCTGGAGTCTGGACAGGACCTACACTGAAGCTTTCTTT.

The V call is TRBV19, the J call TRBJ2-2; D gene ambiguous. CDR1 and CDR2 from the germline V gene are LNHDA and SQIVND (reference sequence). There are 17 residues in the CDR3. Trimming took off 3 bases at V and 0 bases at J, with 14 bases between the two ends. The CDR3 coding sequence is TGTGCCAGTAGTATTTTGGGGTCCCCCGCGAACACCGGGGAGCTGTTTTTT. It yields the protein CASSILGSPANTGELFF.

The chain recombines TRBV9 with TRBJ2-5; a weak D match, TRBD2 (6 bases). The CDR3 length is 14 residues. The germline V and J ends were trimmed by 3 bases and 5 bases, with 14 bases remaining between them. Germline CDR1 reads SGDLS; CDR2 reads YYNGEE. CDR3 region: CASSALLADETQYF. DNA for the CDR3: TGTGCCAGCAGCGCTCTACTAGCAGACGAGACCCAGTACTTC.

The V gene is TRBV4-2, the J gene TRBJ2-2; TRBD2 aligns across 9 bases. Germline V lookup: CDR1 LGHNA, CDR2 YNFKEQ. This CDR3 has 16 amino acids. V lost 7 bases to trimming and J lost 5 bases; unmatched junction nucleotides: 11. The CDR3 DNA reads as TGTGCCAGCACCAGCCAATATCTAGCGGGGACCGGGGAGCTGTTTTTT. Its translation: CASTSQYLAGTGELFF.

This rearrangement joins TRBV5-6 to TRBJ1-6; 9 nucleotides agree with TRBD1. Germline CDR1 reads SGHDT; CDR2 reads YYEEEE. The CDR3 covers 16 residues. J was trimmed by 9 bases and V by 4 bases; bases with no gene match: 11. The CDR3 DNA sequence: TGTGCCAGCAGCGCGGGTCGGACAGGGGTTAGTTCACCCCTCCACTTT. Translated: CASSAGRTGVSSPLHF.

J is TRBJ2-7 and V is TRBV19, with 7 bases that match TRBD1. After removal of 5 bases from V and 4 bases from J, the junction contained 5 bases not matched to a gene. CDR1 and CDR2 (germline): LNHDA, SQIVND (reference sequence). The length of the CDR3 is 13 residues. CDR3 in amino acids: CASSPRTGYEQYF. Here the CDR3 DNA reads TGTGCCAGTAGTCCACGGACAGGTTACGAGCAGTACTTC.

V gene TRBV28 combines with J gene TRBJ1-5; 8 nucleotides align to TRBD1. After removal of 4 bases from V and 6 bases from J, the junction contained 5 bases not matched to a gene. The CDR3 totals 14 residues. Germline CDR1 reads MDHEN; CDR2 reads SYDVKM. CDR3 DNA: TGTGCCAGCAGTTATAGGACAGGGCGTCAGCCCCAGCATTTT. Amino acid sequence: CASSYRTGRQPQHF.

The V call is TRBV7-2, the J call TRBJ1-1; D may be TRBD1 (5 bases). CDR3 length: 13 residues. In germline, CDR1 is SGHTA, CDR2 FQGNSA. With 5 bases removed from V and 5 bases from J, the gap between germline ends came to 12 bases. Written as DNA, the CDR3 is TGTGCCAGCAGCGACCACCGGGGGACTGAAGCTTTCTTT. Translation: CASSDHRGTEAFF.

The chain links TRBV30 to TRBJ1-3; D is possibly TRBD1 (6 bases). The CDR3 is 13 amino acids. Trimming pared 6 bases from V and 4 bases from J, leaving 13 bases between. CDR1 and CDR2 from the germline V gene are GTSNPN and SVGIG (reference sequence). CDR3 sequence: CACSTGSGNTIYF. In DNA, the CDR3 is TGTGCCTGCAGTACAGGGTCCGGAAACACCATATATTTT.

In DNA, the CDR3 is TGTGCCAGCAGTTTGAAAGGGGGCAATGAAGCTTTCTTT. Amino acids: CASSLKGGNEAFF. The chain couples TRBV6-5 to TRBJ1-1; 7 nucleotides match TRBD1. V trimming: 4 bases; J trimming: 7 bases; junction bases outside the gene matches: 6. Germline V gene data show CDR1 as MNHEY and CDR2 as SVGAGI. The CDR3 has 13 residues.

This sequence joins TRBV19 and TRBJ2-5; no reliable D call. The J call could be wrong; TRBJ2-7 is a better fit for the DNA end. CDR1 and CDR2 (germline): LNHDA, SQIVND (reference sequence). The CDR3 covers 12 residues. This CDR3 is CASSDTSYEQYF. In DNA, the CDR3 is TGTGCCAGTAGTGACACCTCCTACGAGCAGTACTTC.

V and J are TRBV12-5 and TRBJ2-1, with TRBD2 matching 13 bases. V dropped 1 base and J dropped 10; count of bases not matched to a gene: 13. Germline assignment: CDR1 LGHNT and CDR2 FRNRAP. CDR3 length equals 18 residues. The CDR3 DNA is TGTGCTAGTGGTTTGGCAGGACTAGCGGGAGTTCCCCCCGGCGAGCAGTTCTTC. It specifies CASGLAGLAGVPPGEQFF.

This clone was recorded a few times. The chain carries TRBV5-1 and TRBJ2-3, with unresolved D. Per the germline V gene, CDR1 is SGHRS and CDR2 is YFSETQ. The V gene lost 4 bases and the J gene lost 0 bases, with 6 bases spanning the gap. The CDR3 length is 13 residues. The CDR3 here is CASSHDSTDTQYF. In nucleotides, the CDR3 is TGCGCCAGCAGCCACGACAGCACAGATACGCAGTATTTT.

CDR3 loop: CASSPRGRMNTEAFF. CDR3 sequence (DNA): TGTGCCAGCAGTCCCCGAGGGAGGATGAACACTGAAGCTTTCTTT. The chain links TRBV28 to TRBJ1-1; the D is unclear. In germline, CDR1 is MDHEN, CDR2 SYDVKM. The CDR3 is 15 amino acids. Trimming stripped 5 bases from V and 0 bases from J, with 13 bases between.

The gene calls are TRBV7-8 and TRBJ2-5; D gene uncertain. Trimming removed 0 bases from V and 2 bases from J, with 10 bases in between. Per germline, CDR1 SGHVS and CDR2 FQNEAQ. The length of the CDR3 is 15 residues. The CDR3 region is CASSLAGPTQETQYF. DNA of the CDR3: TGTGCCAGCAGCTTAGCCGGACCCACTCAAGAGACCCAGTACTTC.